This T cell receptor beta chain was identified during a study of vaccination effects on CD4 cells after COVID-19. Study overall: The study sampled two convalescent patients 16 days and one week before vaccination.

Regarding this clone: Its antigen remains unknown.

Looked up from germline, CDR1 is MNHEY and CDR2 is SVGAGI. This CDR3 has 14 amino acids. V shed 6 bases and J 3 bases; nucleotides not matched to a gene: 8. A 10-day culture period preceded the isolation of CD4+ T cells. Some clones are missing from TCRdb's copy, which holds only in-frame ones; the method was immunoSEQ multiplex PCR. The table lists roughly 60,000 clones, about two thirds of them singletons, with under 30% in the top ten. Points from the study as a whole: Researchers reported few convalescent patients and no early post-infection timepoints in the study. Clonal contraction was marked in infection- and vaccine-induced clones late after vaccination.

The source is a human donor who had a prior SARS-CoV-2 infection. The chain has TRBV6-5 and TRBJ2-7; TRBD2 matches at 7 bases. Sample: CD4+ T cells from PBMCs cultured without peptide, taken before COVID-19 vaccination. CDR3 nucleotides: TGTGCCAGCAGGAGGGAGCGGGATAGCTACGAGCAGTACTTC. Amino acids: CASRRERDSYEQYF.